Sequencing of this T cell receptor beta chain was carried out in a study of T cell responses to AZD1222 COVID-19 vaccine. Study overall: Second-dose intervals of approximately 4 or approximately 12 weeks were pooled.

The length of the CDR3 is 13 residues. Germline CDR1 and CDR2: MNHNS and SASEGT. V was pared by 2 bases and J by 2 bases, with 4 bases between. Overall study results and limits: Baseline serostatus was positive in only six AZD1222 recipients. The sample set comprised mostly white British donors with more females, and clonal diversity was possibly underestimated. Vaccine-related CD4 TCRs covered spike, predominating at 160-218 and 743-854.

Produced via immunoSEQ multiplex PCR; TCRdb's table is partial and in-frame only. The sample shows over 140,000 clones, around nine tenths of them seen only once. Regarding this clone: Its specificity is not known.

The sequence came from an adult in good health. The sample was peripheral blood, taken on day 0 of AZD1222 vaccination. This chain connects TRBV6-1 to TRBJ1-5; D uncertain. The CDR3 sequence: CASSEYGNQPQHF. In DNA form, the CDR3 reads TGTGCCAGCAGTGAATATGGCAATCAGCCCCAGCATTTT.